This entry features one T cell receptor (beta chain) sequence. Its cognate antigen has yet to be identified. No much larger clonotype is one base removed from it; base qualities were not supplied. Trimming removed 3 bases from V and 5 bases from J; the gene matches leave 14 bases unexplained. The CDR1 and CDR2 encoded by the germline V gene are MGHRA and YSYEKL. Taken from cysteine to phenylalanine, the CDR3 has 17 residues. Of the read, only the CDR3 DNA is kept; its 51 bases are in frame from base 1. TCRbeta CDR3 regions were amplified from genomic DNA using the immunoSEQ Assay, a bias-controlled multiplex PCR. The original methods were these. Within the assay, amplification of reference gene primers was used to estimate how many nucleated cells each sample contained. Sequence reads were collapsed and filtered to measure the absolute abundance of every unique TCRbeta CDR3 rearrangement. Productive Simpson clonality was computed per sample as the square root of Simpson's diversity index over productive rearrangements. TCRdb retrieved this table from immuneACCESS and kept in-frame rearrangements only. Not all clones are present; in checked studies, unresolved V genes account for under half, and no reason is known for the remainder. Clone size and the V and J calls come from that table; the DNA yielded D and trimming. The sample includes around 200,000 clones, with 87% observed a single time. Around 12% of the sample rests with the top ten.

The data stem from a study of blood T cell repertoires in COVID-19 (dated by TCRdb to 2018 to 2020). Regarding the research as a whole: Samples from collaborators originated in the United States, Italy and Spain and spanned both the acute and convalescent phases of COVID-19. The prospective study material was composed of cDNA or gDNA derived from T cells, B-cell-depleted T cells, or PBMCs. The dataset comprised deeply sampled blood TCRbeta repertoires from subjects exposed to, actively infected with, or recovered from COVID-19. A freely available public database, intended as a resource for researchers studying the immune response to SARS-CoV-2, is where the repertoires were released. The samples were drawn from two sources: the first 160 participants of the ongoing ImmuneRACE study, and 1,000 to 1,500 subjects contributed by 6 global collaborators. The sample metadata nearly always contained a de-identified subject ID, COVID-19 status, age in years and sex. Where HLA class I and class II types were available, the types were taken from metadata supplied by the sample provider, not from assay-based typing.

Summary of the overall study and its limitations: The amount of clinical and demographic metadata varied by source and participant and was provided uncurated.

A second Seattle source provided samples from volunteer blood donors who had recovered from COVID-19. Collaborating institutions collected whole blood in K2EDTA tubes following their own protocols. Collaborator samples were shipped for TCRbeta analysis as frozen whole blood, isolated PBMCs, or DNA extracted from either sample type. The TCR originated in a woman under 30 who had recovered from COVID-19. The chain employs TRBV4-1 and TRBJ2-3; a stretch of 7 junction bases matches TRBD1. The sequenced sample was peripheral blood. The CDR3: CASSQPRLVRGQDTQYF. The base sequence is TGCGCCAGCAGCCAGCCAAGACTTGTAAGGGGGCAAGATACGCAGTATTTT.